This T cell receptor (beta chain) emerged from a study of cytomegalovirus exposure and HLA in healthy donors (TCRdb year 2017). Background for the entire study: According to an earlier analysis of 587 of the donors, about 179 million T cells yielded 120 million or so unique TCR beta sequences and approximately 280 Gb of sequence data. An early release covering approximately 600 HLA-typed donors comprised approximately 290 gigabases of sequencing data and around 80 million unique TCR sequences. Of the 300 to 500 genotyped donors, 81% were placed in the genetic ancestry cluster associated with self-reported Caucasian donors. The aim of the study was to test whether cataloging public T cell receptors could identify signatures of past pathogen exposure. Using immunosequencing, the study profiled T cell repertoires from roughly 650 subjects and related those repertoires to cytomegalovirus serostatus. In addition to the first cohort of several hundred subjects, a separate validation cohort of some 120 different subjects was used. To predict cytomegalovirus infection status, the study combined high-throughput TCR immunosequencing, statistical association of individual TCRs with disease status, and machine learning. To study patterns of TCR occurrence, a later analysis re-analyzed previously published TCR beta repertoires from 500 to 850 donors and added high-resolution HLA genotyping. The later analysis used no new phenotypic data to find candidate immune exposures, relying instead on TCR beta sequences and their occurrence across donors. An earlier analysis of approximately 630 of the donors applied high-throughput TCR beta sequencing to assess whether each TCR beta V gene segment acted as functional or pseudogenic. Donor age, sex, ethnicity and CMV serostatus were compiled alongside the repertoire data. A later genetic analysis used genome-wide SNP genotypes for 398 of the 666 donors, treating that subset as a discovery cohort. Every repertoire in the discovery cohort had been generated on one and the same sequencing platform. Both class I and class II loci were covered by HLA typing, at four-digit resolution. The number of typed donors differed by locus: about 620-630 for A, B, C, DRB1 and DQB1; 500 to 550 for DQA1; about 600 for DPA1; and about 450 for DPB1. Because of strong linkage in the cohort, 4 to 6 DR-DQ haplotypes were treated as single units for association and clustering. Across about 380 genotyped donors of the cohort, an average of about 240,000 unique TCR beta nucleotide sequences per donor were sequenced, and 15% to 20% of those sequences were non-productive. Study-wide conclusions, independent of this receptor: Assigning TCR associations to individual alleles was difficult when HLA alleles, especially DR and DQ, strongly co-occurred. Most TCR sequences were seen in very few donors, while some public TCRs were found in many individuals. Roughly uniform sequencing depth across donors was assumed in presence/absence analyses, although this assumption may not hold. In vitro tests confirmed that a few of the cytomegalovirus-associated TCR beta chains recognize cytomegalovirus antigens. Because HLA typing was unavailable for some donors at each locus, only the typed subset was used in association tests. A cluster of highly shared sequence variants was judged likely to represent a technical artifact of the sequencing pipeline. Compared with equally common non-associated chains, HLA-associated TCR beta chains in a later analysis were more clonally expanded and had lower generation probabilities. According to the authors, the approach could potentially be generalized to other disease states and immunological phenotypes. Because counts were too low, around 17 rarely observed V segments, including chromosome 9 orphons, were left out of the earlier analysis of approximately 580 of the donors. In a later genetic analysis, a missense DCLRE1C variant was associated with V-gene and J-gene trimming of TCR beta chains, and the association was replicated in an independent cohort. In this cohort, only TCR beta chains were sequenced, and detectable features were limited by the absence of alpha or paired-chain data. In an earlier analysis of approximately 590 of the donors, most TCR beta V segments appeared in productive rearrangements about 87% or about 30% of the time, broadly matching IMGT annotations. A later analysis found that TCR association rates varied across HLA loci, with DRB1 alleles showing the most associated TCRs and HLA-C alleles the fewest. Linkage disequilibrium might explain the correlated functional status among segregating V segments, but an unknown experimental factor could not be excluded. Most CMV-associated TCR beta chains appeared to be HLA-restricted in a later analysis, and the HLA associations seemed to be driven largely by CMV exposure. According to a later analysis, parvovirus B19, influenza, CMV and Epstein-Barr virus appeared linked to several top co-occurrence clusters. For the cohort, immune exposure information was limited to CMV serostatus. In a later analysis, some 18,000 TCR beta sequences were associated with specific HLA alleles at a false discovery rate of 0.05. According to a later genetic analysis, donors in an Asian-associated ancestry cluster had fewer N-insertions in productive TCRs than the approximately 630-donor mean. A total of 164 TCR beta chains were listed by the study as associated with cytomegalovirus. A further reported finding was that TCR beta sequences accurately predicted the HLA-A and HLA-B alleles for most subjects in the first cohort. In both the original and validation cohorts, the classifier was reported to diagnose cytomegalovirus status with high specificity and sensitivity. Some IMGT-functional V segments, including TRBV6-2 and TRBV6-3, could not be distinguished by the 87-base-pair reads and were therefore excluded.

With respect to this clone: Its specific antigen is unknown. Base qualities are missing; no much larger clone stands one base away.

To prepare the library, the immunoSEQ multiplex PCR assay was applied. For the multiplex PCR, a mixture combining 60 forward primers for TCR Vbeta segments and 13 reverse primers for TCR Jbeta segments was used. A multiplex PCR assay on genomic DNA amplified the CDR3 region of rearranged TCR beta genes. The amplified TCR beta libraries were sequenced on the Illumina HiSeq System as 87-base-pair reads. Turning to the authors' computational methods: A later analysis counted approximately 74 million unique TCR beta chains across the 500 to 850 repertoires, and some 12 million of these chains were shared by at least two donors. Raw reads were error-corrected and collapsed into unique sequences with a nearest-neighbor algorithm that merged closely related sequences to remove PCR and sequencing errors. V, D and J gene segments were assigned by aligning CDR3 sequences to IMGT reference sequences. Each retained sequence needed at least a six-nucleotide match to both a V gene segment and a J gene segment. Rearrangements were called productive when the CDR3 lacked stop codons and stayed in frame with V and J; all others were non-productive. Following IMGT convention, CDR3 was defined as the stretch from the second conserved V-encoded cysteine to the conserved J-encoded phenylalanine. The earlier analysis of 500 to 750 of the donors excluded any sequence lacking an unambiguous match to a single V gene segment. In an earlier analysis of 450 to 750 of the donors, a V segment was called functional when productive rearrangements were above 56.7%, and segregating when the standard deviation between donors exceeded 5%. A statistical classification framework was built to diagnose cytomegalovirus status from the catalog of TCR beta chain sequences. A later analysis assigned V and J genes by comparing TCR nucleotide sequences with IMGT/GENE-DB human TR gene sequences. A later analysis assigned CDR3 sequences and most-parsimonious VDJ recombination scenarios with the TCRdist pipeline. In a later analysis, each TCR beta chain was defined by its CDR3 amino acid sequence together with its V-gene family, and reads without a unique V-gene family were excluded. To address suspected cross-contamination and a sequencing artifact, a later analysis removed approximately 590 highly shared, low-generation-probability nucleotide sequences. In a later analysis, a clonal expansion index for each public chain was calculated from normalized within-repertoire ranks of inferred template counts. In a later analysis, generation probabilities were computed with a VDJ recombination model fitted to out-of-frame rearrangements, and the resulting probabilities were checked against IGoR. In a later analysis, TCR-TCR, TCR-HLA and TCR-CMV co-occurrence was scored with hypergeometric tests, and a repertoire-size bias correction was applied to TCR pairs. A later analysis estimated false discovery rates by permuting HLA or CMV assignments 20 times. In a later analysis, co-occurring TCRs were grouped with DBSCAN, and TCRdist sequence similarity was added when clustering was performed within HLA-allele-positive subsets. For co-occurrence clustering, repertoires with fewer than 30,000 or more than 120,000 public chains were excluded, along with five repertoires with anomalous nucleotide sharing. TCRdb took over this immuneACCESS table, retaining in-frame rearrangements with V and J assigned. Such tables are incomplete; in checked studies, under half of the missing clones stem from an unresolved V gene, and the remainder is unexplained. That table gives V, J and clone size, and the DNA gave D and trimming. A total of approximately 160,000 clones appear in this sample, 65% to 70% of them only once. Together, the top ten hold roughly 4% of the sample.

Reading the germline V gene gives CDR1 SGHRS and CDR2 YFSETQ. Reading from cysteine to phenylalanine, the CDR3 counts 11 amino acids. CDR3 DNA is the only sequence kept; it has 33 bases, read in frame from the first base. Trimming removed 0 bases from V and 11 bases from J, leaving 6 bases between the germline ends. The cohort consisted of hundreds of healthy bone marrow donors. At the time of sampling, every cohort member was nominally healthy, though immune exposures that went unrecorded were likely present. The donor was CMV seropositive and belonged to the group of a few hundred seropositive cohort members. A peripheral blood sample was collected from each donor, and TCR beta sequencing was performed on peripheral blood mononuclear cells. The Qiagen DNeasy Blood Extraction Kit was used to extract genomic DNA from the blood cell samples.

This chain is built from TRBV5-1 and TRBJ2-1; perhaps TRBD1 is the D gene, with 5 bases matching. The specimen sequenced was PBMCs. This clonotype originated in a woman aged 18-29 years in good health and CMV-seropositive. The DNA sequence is TGCGCCAGCAGCTTGGAGGGGAAGCAGTTCTTC. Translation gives CASSLEGKQFF.